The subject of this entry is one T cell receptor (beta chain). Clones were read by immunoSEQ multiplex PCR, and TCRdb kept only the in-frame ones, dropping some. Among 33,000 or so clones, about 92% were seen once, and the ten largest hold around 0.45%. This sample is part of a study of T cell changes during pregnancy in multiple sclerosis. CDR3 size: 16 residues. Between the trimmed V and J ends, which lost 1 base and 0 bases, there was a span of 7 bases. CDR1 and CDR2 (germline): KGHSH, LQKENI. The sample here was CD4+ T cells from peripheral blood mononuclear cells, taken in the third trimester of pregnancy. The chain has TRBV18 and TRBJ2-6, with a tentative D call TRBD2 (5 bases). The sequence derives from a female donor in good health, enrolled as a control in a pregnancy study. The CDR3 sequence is CASSPLRDSGANVLTF. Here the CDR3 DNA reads TGTGCCAGCTCACCACTGAGGGACTCTGGGGCCAACGTCCTGACTTTC. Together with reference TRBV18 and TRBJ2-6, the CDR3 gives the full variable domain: NAGVMQNPRHLVRRRGQEARLRCSPMKGHSHVYWYRQLPEEGLKFMVYLQKENIIDESGMPKERFSAEFPKEGPSILRIQQVVRGDSAAYFCASSPLRDSGANVLTFGAGSRLTVL.